This is a list of T cell receptor beta chains from one sample in a study of T cell responses to AZD1222 COVID-19 vaccine. Here immunoSEQ multiplex PCR was the method, and the copy in TCRdb shows in-frame clones only, minus some. The sample lists over 100,000 clones, about 91% occurring once. The material was peripheral blood, obtained on day 0 of AZD1222 vaccination. These receptors all come from an adult in good health. Each CDR3 is given with its conserved first and last residue. The D gene is left open where the match is weak.

V gene,D gene,CDR3 protein
TRBV18,NA,CASSPGTREGGYTF
TRBV6-1,NA,CASSESKQYF
TRBV6-2/TRBV6-3,TRBD1,CASSPGQGAGYTEAFF
TRBV2,NA,CASGLISGQPQHF
TRBV12-5,NA,CASVPWEGGAYGYTF
TRBV23-1,TRBD1,CASSRSHGTANTGELFF
TRBV6-2/TRBV6-3,NA,CASSPSGRNSPLHF
TRBV29-1,NA,CSVQQADTQYF
TRBV5-8,NA,CASSLVGRNTDTQYF
TRBV29-1,TRBD1,CSATIGTGFHEQYF
TRBV2,NA,CASSEYSSNQPQHF
TRBV30,NA,CAWSPDSGHEQYF
TRBV7-8,NA,CASTGVSNTEAFF
TRBV5-5,TRBD1,CASSRRGTGAGNFAEAFF
TRBV18,NA,CASSSQTGTSMVEQYF